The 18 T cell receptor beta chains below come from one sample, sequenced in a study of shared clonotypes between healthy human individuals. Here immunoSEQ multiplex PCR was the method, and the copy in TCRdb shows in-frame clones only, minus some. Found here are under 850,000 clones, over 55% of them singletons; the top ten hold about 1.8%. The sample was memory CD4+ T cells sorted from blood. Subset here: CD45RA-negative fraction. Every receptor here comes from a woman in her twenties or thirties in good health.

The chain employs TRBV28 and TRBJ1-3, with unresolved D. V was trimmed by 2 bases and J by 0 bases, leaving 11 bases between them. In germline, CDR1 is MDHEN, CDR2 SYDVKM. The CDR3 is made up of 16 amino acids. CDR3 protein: CASSLGEFASGNTIYF. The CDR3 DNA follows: TGTGCCAGCAGTTTAGGCGAGTTTGCCTCTGGAAACACCATATATTTT. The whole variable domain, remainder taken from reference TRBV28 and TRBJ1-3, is DVKVTQSSRYLVKRTGEKVFLECVQDMDHENMFWYRQDPGLGLRLIYFSYDVKMKEKGDIPEGYSVSREKKERFSLILESASTNQTSMYLCASSLGEFASGNTIYFGEGSWLTVV.

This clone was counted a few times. CDR3 in DNA: TGTGCCAGCGGGACAGGGACCACCGGGGAGCTGTTTTTT. Amino acid sequence: CASGTGTTGELFF. The chain uses TRBV5-5 and TRBJ2-2; 9 bases line up with TRBD1. This CDR3 has 13 residues. The germline V gene has CDR1 SGHKS and CDR2 YYEKEE (reference sequence). V lost 7 bases to trimming and J lost 4 bases; unmatched junction nucleotides: 2.

The CDR3 DNA reads as TGTGCCAGCAGTCCACAGGGCAACTATGGCTACACCTTC. Its protein product is CASSPQGNYGYTF. The rearrangement uses TRBV27 and TRBJ1-2; a weak D match, TRBD1 (6 bases). The germline V gene encodes CDR1 MNHEY and CDR2 SMNVEV (reference sequence). This CDR3 is 13 amino acids long. The germline V and J ends were trimmed by 5 bases and 2 bases, with 9 bases remaining between them.

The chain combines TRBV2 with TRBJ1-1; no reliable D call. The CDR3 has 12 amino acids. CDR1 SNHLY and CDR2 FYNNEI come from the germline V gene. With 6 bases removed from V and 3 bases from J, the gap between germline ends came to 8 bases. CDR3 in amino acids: CASSPLDTEAFF. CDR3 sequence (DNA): TGTGCCAGCAGCCCCCTTGACACTGAAGCTTTCTTT.

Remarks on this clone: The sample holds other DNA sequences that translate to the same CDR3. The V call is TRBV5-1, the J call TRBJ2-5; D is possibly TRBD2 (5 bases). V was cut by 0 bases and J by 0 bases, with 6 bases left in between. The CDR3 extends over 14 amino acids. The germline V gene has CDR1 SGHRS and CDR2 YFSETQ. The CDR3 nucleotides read TGCGCCAGCAGCTTGGCCGGGGACCAAGAGACCCAGTACTTC. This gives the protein CASSLAGDQETQYF.

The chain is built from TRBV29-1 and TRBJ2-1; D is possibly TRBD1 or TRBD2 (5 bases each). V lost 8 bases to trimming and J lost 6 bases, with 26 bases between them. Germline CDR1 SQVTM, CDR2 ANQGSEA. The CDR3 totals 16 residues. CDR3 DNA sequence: TGCAGCACACTTTCTCCCCGGACTGAGGGGCTCAATGAGCAGTTCTTC. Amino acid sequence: CSTLSPRTEGLNEQFF.

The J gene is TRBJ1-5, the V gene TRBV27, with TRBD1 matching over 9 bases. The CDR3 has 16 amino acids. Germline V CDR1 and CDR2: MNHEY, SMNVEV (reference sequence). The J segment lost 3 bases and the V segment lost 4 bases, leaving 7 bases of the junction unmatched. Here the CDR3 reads CASSSGTGRNNQPQHF. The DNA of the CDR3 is TGTGCCAGCAGTTCTGGGACAGGGAGGAACAATCAGCCCCAGCATTTT.

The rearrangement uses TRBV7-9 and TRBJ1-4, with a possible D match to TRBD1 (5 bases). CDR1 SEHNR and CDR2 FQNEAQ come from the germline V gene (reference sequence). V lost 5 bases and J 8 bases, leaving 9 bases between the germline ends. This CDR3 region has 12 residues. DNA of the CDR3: TGTGCCAGCAGCCCGGGACGCGAAAAACTGTTTTTT. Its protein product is CASSPGREKLFF.

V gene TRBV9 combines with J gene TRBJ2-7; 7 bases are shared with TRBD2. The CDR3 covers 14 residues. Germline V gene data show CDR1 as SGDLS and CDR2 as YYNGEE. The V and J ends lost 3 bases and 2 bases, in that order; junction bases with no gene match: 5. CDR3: CASSGLAETYEQYF. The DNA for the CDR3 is TGTGCCAGCAGCGGGCTAGCGGAAACCTACGAGCAGTACTTC.

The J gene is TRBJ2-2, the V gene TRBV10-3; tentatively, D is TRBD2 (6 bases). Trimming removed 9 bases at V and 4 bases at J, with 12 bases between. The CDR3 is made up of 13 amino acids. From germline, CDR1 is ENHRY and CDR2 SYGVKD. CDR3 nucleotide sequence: TGTGCCATATGGCAGGGAGGCACCGGGGAGCTGTTTTTT. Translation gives CAIWQGGTGELFF.

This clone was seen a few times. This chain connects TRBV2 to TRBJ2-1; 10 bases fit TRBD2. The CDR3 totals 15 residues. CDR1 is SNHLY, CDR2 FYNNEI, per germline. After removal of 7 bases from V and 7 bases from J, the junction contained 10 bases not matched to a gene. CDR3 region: CASNGRTSGLNEQFF. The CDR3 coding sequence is TGTGCCAGCAATGGAAGGACTAGCGGTCTAAATGAGCAGTTCTTC.

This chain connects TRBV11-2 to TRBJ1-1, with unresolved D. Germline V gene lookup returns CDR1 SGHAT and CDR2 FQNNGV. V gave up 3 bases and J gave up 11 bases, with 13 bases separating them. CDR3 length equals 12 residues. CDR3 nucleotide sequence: TGTGCCAGCAGCTTCTCCCCCCGCGGGGCTTTCTTT. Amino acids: CASSFSPRGAFF.

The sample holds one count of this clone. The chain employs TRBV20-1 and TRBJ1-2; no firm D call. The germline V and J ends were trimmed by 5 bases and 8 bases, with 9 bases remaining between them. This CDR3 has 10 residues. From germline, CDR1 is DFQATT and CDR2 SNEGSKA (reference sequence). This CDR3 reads CSALGRGYTF. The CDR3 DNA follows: TGCAGTGCTCTAGGGAGAGGCTACACCTTC.

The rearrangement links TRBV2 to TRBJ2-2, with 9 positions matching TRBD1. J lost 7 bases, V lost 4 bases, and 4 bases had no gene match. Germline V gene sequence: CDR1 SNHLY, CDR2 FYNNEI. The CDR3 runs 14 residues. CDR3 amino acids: CASSGGQGFGELFF. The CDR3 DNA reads TGTGCCAGCAGTGGGGGACAGGGCTTCGGGGAGCTGTTTTTT.

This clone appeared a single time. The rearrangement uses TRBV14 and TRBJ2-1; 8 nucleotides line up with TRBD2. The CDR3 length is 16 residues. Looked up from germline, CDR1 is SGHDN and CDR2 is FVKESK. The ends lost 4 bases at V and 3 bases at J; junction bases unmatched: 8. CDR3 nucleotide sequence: TGTGCCAGCAGCCCCTTGGCTAGCGGGCTCTACAATGAGCAGTTCTTC. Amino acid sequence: CASSPLASGLYNEQFF.

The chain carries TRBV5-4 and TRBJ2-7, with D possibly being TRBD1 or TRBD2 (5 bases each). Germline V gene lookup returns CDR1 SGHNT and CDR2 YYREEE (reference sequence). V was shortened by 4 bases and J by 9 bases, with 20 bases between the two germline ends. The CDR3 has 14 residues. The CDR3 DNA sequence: TGTGCCAGCAGCCCCGACAGTGGGGCGCGGGTGCAGTACTTC. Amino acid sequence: CASSPDSGARVQYF.

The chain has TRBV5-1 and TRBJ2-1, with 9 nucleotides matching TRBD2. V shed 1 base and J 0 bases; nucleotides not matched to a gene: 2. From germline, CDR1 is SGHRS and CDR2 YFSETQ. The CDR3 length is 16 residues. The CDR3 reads CASSLLAGLSYNEQFF. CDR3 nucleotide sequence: TGCGCCAGCAGCTTGCTAGCGGGACTCTCCTACAATGAGCAGTTCTTC.

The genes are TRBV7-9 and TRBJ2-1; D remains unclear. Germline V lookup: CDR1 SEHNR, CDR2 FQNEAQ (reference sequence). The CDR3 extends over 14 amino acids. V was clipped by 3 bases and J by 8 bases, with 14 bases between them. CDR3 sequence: CASSFRGSGYEQFF. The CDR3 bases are TGTGCCAGCAGCTTCCGAGGCTCAGGCTATGAGCAGTTCTTC.